The 18 T cell receptor beta chains reported below all come from one sample, sequenced in a study of blood T cell repertoires in COVID-19 (dated by TCRdb to about 2020). Receptor libraries were prepared by the immunoSEQ multiplex PCR assay. In TCRdb, the immuneACCESS table is reduced to in-frame sequences with V and J assigned. These tables do not hold every clone; where another copy was compared, an unresolved V gene accounts for under half, and the others remain unexplained. The sample includes tens of thousands of clones, with 86% observed a single time. Clones ranked in the top ten supply roughly 7% of the sample. The sample taken for sequencing was peripheral blood. These receptors all stem from a man between 45 and 60 years old with active COVID-19.

Notes on this clone: Different DNA sequences within this sample yield the same CDR3. The chain couples TRBV6-5 to TRBJ1-2; 11 nucleotides match TRBD1. Germline CDR1 reads MNHEY; CDR2 reads SVGAGI. J gave up 4 bases and V 0 bases, and 4 bases lay outside the gene matches. This CDR3 spans 16 amino acids. The CDR3 loop reads CASSYSRTGGGYGYTF. CDR3 nucleotides: TGTGCCAGCAGTTACTCGCGGACAGGGGGCGGCTATGGCTACACCTTC.

The chain employs TRBV7-8 and TRBJ2-3, with D unclear. V was pared by 3 bases and J by 5 bases, with 9 bases between. Germline CDR1 is SGHVS and CDR2 is FQNEAQ. The CDR3 totals 13 residues. The CDR3 sequence is CASSFQEKDTQYF. The CDR3 DNA is TGTGCCAGCAGCTTCCAAGAGAAAGATACGCAGTATTTT.

The chain joins TRBV25-1 to TRBJ2-2; TRBD1 matches at 11 bases. Trimming at V came to 3 bases and at J to 7 bases, leaving 4 bases not matched to a gene. The CDR3 loop spans 15 amino acids. From germline, CDR1 is MGHDK and CDR2 SYGVNS. The CDR3 reads CASSDGQGAVGELFF. CDR3 nucleotides: TGTGCCAGCAGTGATGGACAGGGGGCTGTCGGGGAGCTGTTTTTT. The entire variable domain, with the rest obtained from reference TRBV25-1 and TRBJ2-2, is as follows: EADIYQTPRYLVIGTGKKITLECSQTMGHDKMYWYQQDPGMELHLIHYSYGVNSTEKGDLSSESTVSRIRTEHFPLTLESARPSHTSQYLCASSDGQGAVGELFFGEGSRLTVL.

The V and J genes are TRBV2 and TRBJ2-1, with 9 bases aligning to TRBD2. Germline values: CDR1 SNHLY, CDR2 FYNNEI. Unmatched junction bases numbered 6, after V lost 5 bases and J lost 1 base. The CDR3 spans 16 residues. CDR3 amino acids: CASSTLAGMSYNEQFF. Here the CDR3 DNA reads TGTGCCAGCAGTACCCTAGCGGGGATGTCCTACAATGAGCAGTTCTTC.

The chain employs TRBV11-1 and TRBJ2-5; 10 positions agree with TRBD2. V lost 4 bases to trimming and J lost 1 base; unmatched junction nucleotides: 3. Germline CDR1 and CDR2: SGHAT and FQDESV (reference sequence). The CDR3 spans 15 residues. The chain's CDR3 is CASSYGLAVQETQYF. CDR3 bases: TGTGCCAGCAGCTACGGACTAGCGGTCCAAGAGACCCAGTACTTC. Together with reference TRBV11-1 and TRBJ2-5, the CDR3 gives the full variable domain: EAEVAQSPRYKITEKSQAVAFWCDPISGHATLYWYRQILGQGPELLVQFQDESVVDDSQLPKDRFSAERLKGVDSTLKIQPAELGDSAMYLCASSYGLAVQETQYFGPGTRLLVL.

The gene calls are TRBV12-3 or TRBV12-4 and TRBJ2-5, with unresolved D. V was pared by 8 bases and J by 5 bases, with 9 bases between. There are 11 residues in the CDR3. The CDR3 sequence: CASCNLETQYF. The DNA of the CDR3 is TGTGCCAGCTGTAATCTTGAGACCCAGTACTTC.

In this sample, this clone turned up a few times. J is TRBJ2-7 and V is TRBV7-9; D is undetermined. The V gene's germline CDR1 is SEHNR and CDR2 FQNEAQ (reference sequence). Trimming stripped 1 base from V and 3 bases from J, with 7 bases between. This CDR3 has 13 residues. For the CDR3, the DNA is TGTGCCAGCAGCTTAGGGGCGAGCTACGAGCAGTACGTC. Protein: CASSLGASYEQYV.

This sequence joins TRBV2 and TRBJ1-1; the D is unclear. Germline V CDR1 and CDR2: SNHLY, FYNNEI. Trimming removed 2 bases at V and 7 bases at J, with 17 bases between. The CDR3 is 15 amino acids. The CDR3 protein is CASSERPGLGGEAFF. As DNA, the CDR3 is TGTGCCAGCAGTGAAAGGCCCGGGCTTGGAGGTGAAGCTTTCTTT.

Here the CDR3 DNA reads TGCGCCAGCAGTACTCGGATAGCGGGAGGGAAGACAGATACGCAGTATTTT. This codes for CASSTRIAGGKTDTQYF. The chain has TRBV5-1 and TRBJ2-3; 11 nucleotides line up with TRBD2. V was pared by 5 bases and J by 3 bases, with 11 bases of the junction left unmatched. The germline gives CDR1 SGHRS, CDR2 YFSETQ. The CDR3 is 17 amino acids.

This clone was detected a few times. The chain combines TRBV6-6 with TRBJ2-7; D may be TRBD2 (5 bases). The CDR3 length is 12 residues. Trimming shortened V by 7 bases and J by 5 bases, and 12 bases separated the two germline ends. Looked up from germline, CDR1 is MNHNY and CDR2 is SVGAGI (reference sequence). CDR3 coding DNA: TGTGCCAGCACTAAAGGACTGAACGAGCAGTACTTC. Its protein is CASTKGLNEQYF.

This clone was seen a few times. The chain is built from TRBV30 and TRBJ1-6; perhaps TRBD1 as D (6 bases). The germline CDR1 and CDR2 sequences are GTSNPN and SVGIG (reference sequence). Trimming shortened V by 5 bases and J by 7 bases, and 18 bases separated the two germline ends. This CDR3 has 15 residues. The CDR3 DNA reads as TGTGCCTGGGACAGGAACCTTACACCAAATTCACCCCTCCACTTT. Protein sequence: CAWDRNLTPNSPLHF.

The chain uses TRBV4-2 and TRBJ2-1; 8 bases map to TRBD2. Germline CDR1 reads LGHNA; CDR2 reads YNFKEQ. There are 16 residues in the CDR3. V dropped 0 bases and J dropped 4; count of bases not matched to a gene: 5. The CDR3 sequence is CASSQEAVAGYNEQFF. The CDR3 coding sequence is TGTGCCAGCAGCCAAGAGGCAGTAGCGGGGTACAATGAGCAGTTCTTC.

As regards this clone: The sample has other DNA sequences that encode this CDR3 too. This sequence joins TRBV20-1 and TRBJ2-7; D is perhaps TRBD2 (5 bases). The CDR3 runs to 11 residues. CDR1 and CDR2 from the germline V gene are DFQATT and SNEGSKA (reference sequence). Trimming pared 6 bases from V and 3 bases from J, leaving 9 bases between. The CDR3 region is CSAARGYEQYV. CDR3 nucleotides: TGCAGTGCAGCCCGGGGCTACGAGCAGTACGTC.

As for this clone: The sample contains more than one DNA sequence encoding this CDR3. The chain recombines TRBV5-1 with TRBJ2-1; D not certain. Germline assignment: CDR1 SGHRS and CDR2 YFSETQ. The CDR3 totals 13 residues. V shed 4 bases and J shed 5 bases, with 10 bases lying between them. For the CDR3, the DNA is TGCGCCAGCAGCCTCGCACTGAACAATGAGCAGTTCTTC. The encoded protein is CASSLALNNEQFF.

V is TRBV5-1 and J is TRBJ2-3; D is perhaps TRBD1 (7 bases). This CDR3 spans 17 amino acids. Between the trimmed V and J ends, which lost 4 bases and 2 bases, there was a span of 20 bases. Germline-derived CDR1 and CDR2 are SGHRS and YFSETQ. The CDR3 sequence: CASSAGGGTDLTDTQYF. CDR3 in DNA: TGCGCCAGCAGCGCCGGAGGAGGGACAGACCTCACAGATACGCAGTATTTT.

This chain joins TRBV5-1 and TRBJ1-5; TRBD1 matches at 7 bases. The J segment lost 7 bases and the V segment lost 0 bases, leaving 4 bases of the junction unmatched. Germline-derived CDR1 and CDR2 are SGHRS and YFSETQ. The CDR3 loop spans 14 amino acids. The CDR3 coding sequence is TGCGCCAGCAGCTTGGAGGGGGCGGACCAGCCCCAGCATTTT. Amino acid sequence: CASSLEGADQPQHF.

The genes are TRBV9 and TRBJ2-2; 11 bases agree with TRBD1. Germline V CDR1 and CDR2: SGDLS, YYNGEE. V shed 4 bases, J shed 6 bases, and the junction held 5 bases outside the gene matches. This CDR3 has 15 amino acids. Here the CDR3 DNA reads TGTGCCAGCAGCTTCCGGGACAGGGGGGCCGGGGAGCTGTTTTTT. Amino acid sequence: CASSFRDRGAGELFF. Filled out from reference TRBV9 and TRBJ2-2, the complete variable domain reads DSGVTQTPKHLITATGQRVTLRCSPRSGDLSVYWYQQSLDQGLQFLIQYYNGEERAKGNILERFSAQQFPDLHSELNLSSLELGDSALYFCASSFRDRGAGELFFGEGSRLTVL.

The rearrangement uses TRBV7-2 and TRBJ1-5, with a weak D call TRBD1 (6 bases). The CDR3 totals 12 residues. Trimming shortened V by 1 base and J by 12 bases, and 10 bases separated the two germline ends. CDR1 and CDR2 from the germline V gene are SGHTA and FQGNSA. CDR3 in amino acids: CASSLGGGLQHF. CDR3 sequence (DNA): TGTGCCAGCAGCTTAGGGGGGGGGCTCCAGCATTTT.